These 22 T cell receptor beta chains were all obtained from the same sample, sequenced in a study of tumor-infiltrating lymphocytes in primary liver carcinoma. TCR beta cDNA came from around 0.5 ug total RNA, primed with a constant-region primer. For TCR beta, libraries were produced by three nested multiplex PCR rounds using slightly modified ARM-PCR. Two initial PCR rounds of about 11 cycles each paired TRBV1-TRBV30 forward primers with a C-beta reverse primer. Via MiXCR, TCRdb re-called the multiplex PCR reads, giving one row per CDR3 protein. This table has about 350,000 distinct CDR3 sequences, about two thirds appearing once. Unsorted whole blood yielded blood RNA, and germline DNA was extracted as well. The specimen sequenced was peripheral blood. These receptors came from a man aged 40-50 years with primary liver carcinoma and hepatitis B virus infection.

This clonotype was detected once. A much larger clone differs from this one at a single base, so this may be a read error. This rearrangement joins TRBV6-1 to TRBJ2-1; D possibly corresponds to TRBD1 (6 bases). Germline V gene lookup returns CDR1 MNHNS and CDR2 SASEGT. CDR3 length: 15 amino acids. CDR3 amino acids: CTSSVDRSSYNEQFF. CDR3 bases: TGTACCAGCAGTGTGGACAGAAGCTCCTACAATGAGCAGTTCTTC.

This clonotype has just one count. It may be a read error: a sequence one base away is much more abundant. CDR3 DNA: TGTGCCAGCAGTTCCGACGGGGTAACCCCGCCTTTCTTT. This gives the protein CASSSDGVTPPFF. The chain recombines TRBV6-6 with TRBJ1-1, with D unresolved. This CDR3 comprises 13 residues. Germline loops: CDR1 MNHNY, CDR2 SVGAGI (reference sequence). V lost 4 bases and J lost 12, with 18 bases in between.

This clonotype has at least ten counts. The chain recombines TRBV12-3 or TRBV12-4 with TRBJ2-6; D not resolved. V was pared by 7 bases and J by 2 bases, with 6 bases between. CDR3 length: 13 residues. This CDR3 reads CASMWAGANVLTF. The CDR3 coding sequence is TGTGCCAGCATGTGGGCTGGGGCCAACGTCCTGACTTTC.

Worth noting for this clonotype: A single base separates this from a much larger clone, so it may be a read error. The V gene is TRBV10-3, the J gene TRBJ2-7, with 9 bases lining up with TRBD1. V lost 5 bases to trimming and J lost 5 bases; unmatched junction nucleotides: 10. The CDR3 spans 15 residues. CDR1 and CDR2 from the germline V gene are ENHRY and SYGVKD. CDR3 residues: CAISHDSGQGHEQYF. In DNA, the CDR3 is TGTGCCATCAGTCACGACTCGGGACAGGGTCACGAGCAGTACTTC.

On this clonotype: The junction and the germline gene differ at one end; a read error may be behind it. The chain combines TRBV11-2 with TRBJ2-5; D not resolved. The germline CDR1 and CDR2 sequences are SGHAT and FQNNGV. This CDR3 spans 14 amino acids. CDR3 residues: CASSLDGPRMTQHF. In nucleotides, the CDR3 is TGTGCCAGCAGCTTAGATGGGCCCCGTATGACCCAGCACTTC.

V gene TRBV12-3 or TRBV12-4 combines with J gene TRBJ1-5, with TRBD1 identical over 7 bases. With V trimmed by 10 bases and J by 1 base, 16 bases remained unmatched. The CDR3 loop spans 17 amino acids. This chain's CDR3 is CANRPDRVGVSNQPQHF. Written as DNA, the CDR3 is TGTGCCAACAGACCCGACAGGGTCGGAGTGAGCAATCAGCCCCAGCATTTT.

Note on this clonotype: A much larger clone is a single base away; this may be a read error. The chain links TRBV6-2 or TRBV6-3 to TRBJ1-5, with a tentative D call TRBD1 (6 bases). Germline V gene lookup returns CDR1 MNHEY and CDR2 SVGEGT. Trimming stripped 5 bases from V and 1 base from J, with 12 bases between. This CDR3 is built from 15 residues. CDR3 sequence: CASSIQGVSNQPQHF. The CDR3 DNA is TGTGCCAGCAGTATACAGGGTGTCAGCAATCAGCCCCAGCATTTT.

Notes on this clonotype: A much larger clone differs from this one at a single base, so this may be a read error. The gene calls are TRBV4-2 and TRBJ2-3; possible D gene TRBD2, 6 bases. The germline CDR1 and CDR2 sequences are LGHNA and YNFKEQ. V lost 1 base to trimming and J lost 4 bases, with 15 bases between them. This CDR3 has 16 residues. The chain's CDR3 is CASSQATGVFSDTQYF. Written as DNA, the CDR3 is TGTGCCAGCAGCCAAGCCACGGGAGTATTCTCAGATACGCAGTATTTT.

The chain joins TRBV14 to TRBJ2-7; D is ambiguous. The CDR3 spans 13 residues. Trimming took 0 bases from V and 11 from J, leaving 14 bases between them. Germline V gene lookup returns CDR1 SGHDN and CDR2 FVKESK. The CDR3 sequence: CASSQDRVRREYF. CDR3 nucleotide sequence: TGTGCCAGCAGCCAAGATCGTGTCCGACGGGAGTACTTC.

The chain combines TRBV29-1 with TRBJ2-4; D may be TRBD1 or TRBD2 (6 bases each). Trimming took 7 bases from V and 6 from J, leaving 13 bases between them. The germline CDR1 and CDR2 sequences are SQVTM and ANQGSEA. This CDR3 is 12 amino acids long. CDR3 sequence: CSARGRRNIQYF. For the CDR3, the DNA is TGCAGCGCTCGGGGGCGTCGAAACATTCAGTACTTC.

This clonotype was seen ten or more times. The V and J genes are TRBV6-5 and TRBJ2-1; D unresolved. Trimming pared 7 bases from V and 11 bases from J, leaving 15 bases between. Germline V CDR1 and CDR2: MNHEY, SVGAGI. The CDR3 covers 12 residues. CDR3 nucleotides: TGTGCCAGCACCTCAAGGGAATTAAAGCAGTTCTTC. Translating it yields CASTSRELKQFF.

Worth noting for this clonotype: This may stem from a read error, because a much larger clone lies one nucleotide away. The chain couples TRBV10-3 to TRBJ1-4; D might be TRBD1 (5 bases). Per the germline V gene, CDR1 is ENHRY and CDR2 is SYGVKD. The CDR3 consists of 13 residues. V was trimmed by 4 bases and J by 7 bases, leaving 10 bases between them. Written as DNA, the CDR3 is TGTGCCATCAGTGGCAGGGATGGTGAAAAACTGTTTTTT. The encoded protein is CAISGRDGEKLFF.

The count of this clonotype is one. Just one base apart from a much larger clone, this may be a read error. The rearrangement uses TRBV10-1 and TRBJ2-3; 7 bases are a match to TRBD2. With 0 bases clipped from V and 3 bases from J, the junction kept 3 bases outside the gene matches. Germline CDR1 and CDR2: WNHNN and SYGVQD (reference sequence). The CDR3 contains 15 residues. The CDR3 bases are TGCGCCAGCAGTGAGTCGGTCGGGGGGACAGATACGCAGTATTTT. It codes for CASSESVGGTDTQYF.

This clonotype showed up many times. A much larger clone lies one base from this, so it may be a read error. V gene TRBV11-2 combines with J gene TRBJ2-3; 8 positions agree with TRBD2. The CDR3 totals 16 residues. Trimming took 3 bases from V and 2 from J; bases not matched to a gene: 7. Germline V gene sequence: CDR1 SGHAT, CDR2 FQNNGV. CDR3: CASSLTSEALTDTQYF. CDR3 nucleotide sequence: TGTGCCAGCAGCTTGACTAGCGAAGCCCTCACAGATACGCAGTATTTT.

As regards this clonotype: Likely a read error: the CDR3 ends without its conserved phenylalanine or tryptophan. The gene calls are TRBV30 and TRBJ2-2; 8 bases match TRBD1. With 3 bases clipped from V and 5 bases from J, the junction kept 5 bases outside the gene matches. This CDR3 is 14 amino acids long. Germline V CDR1 and CDR2: GTSNPN, SVGIG (reference sequence). The DNA of the CDR3 is TGTGCCTGGAGGCCAGGGGGCGGAACCGGGGAGCTGTTTTCT. Translating it yields CAWRPGGGTGELFS.

With respect to this clonotype: This clone may be a read error of a much larger clone one base away. The gene calls are TRBV6-5 and TRBJ1-5; D is ambiguous. In germline, CDR1 is MNHEY, CDR2 SVGAGI. The CDR3 extends over 15 amino acids. The chain's CDR3 is CASSYSVSGNQPQQF. The CDR3 DNA follows: TGTGCCAGCAGTTACTCAGTTAGCGGCAATCAGCCCCAGCAATTT.

As for this clonotype: Since no conserved phenylalanine or tryptophan closes the CDR3, a read error is the likely cause. The rearrangement uses TRBV12-3 or TRBV12-4 and TRBJ2-2, with 9 bases aligning to TRBD1. The CDR3 is made up of 16 amino acids. J gave up 4 bases and V 3 bases, and 6 bases lay outside the gene matches. CDR3 amino acids: CASSLGTGGGTGELFL. The CDR3 region has the DNA TGTGCCAGCAGTTTGGGTACAGGGGGCGGCACCGGGGAGCTGTTTCTT.

About this clonotype: No conserved phenylalanine or tryptophan ends this CDR3, so it is likely a read error. This chain joins TRBV5-5 and TRBJ1-5; no clear D gene. Germline loops: CDR1 SGHKS, CDR2 YYEKEE (reference sequence). V was trimmed by 0 bases and J by 3 bases, leaving 10 bases between them. This CDR3 is 15 amino acids long. In DNA form, the CDR3 reads TGTGCCAGCAGCTTGGCCTGGGGTTACAATCAGCCCCAGCATATT. Translated, it gives CASSLAWGYNQPQHI.

The CDR3 protein is CASSPIRGPNYGYTF. In nucleotides, the CDR3 is TGTGCCAGCTCACCTATCAGGGGCCCTAACTATGGCTACACCTTC. The chain uses TRBV18 and TRBJ1-2; tentative D call: TRBD1 (6 bases). The CDR3 length is 15 residues. The germline V gene has CDR1 KGHSH and CDR2 LQKENI. Trimming stripped 3 bases from V and 0 bases from J, with 11 bases between.

A word on this clonotype: This may stem from a read error, because a much larger clone lies one nucleotide away. The V and J genes are TRBV10-3 and TRBJ2-1, with 11 bases fitting TRBD1. The germline gives CDR1 ENHRY, CDR2 SYGVKD. This CDR3 is built from 13 residues. The trim removed 10 bases at V and 6 bases at J, leaving 5 bases unmatched. CDR3 nucleotides: TGTGCCACCGGACAGGGGGCAAGCAATGAGCAGTTCTTC. Amino acids: CATGQGASNEQFF.

The V gene is TRBV11-2, the J gene TRBJ2-7; possible D gene TRBD1, 6 bases. The germline V gene has CDR1 SGHAT and CDR2 FQNNGV. V was shortened by 5 bases and J by 7 bases, with 12 bases between the two germline ends. CDR3 size: 12 residues. The DNA of the CDR3 is TGTGCCAGCAGCCAAGGACAGAGGGAGCAGTACTTC. Translation gives CASSQGQREQYF.

In this sample, this clonotype turned up many times. The gene calls are TRBV11-2 and TRBJ2-7, with 7 bases fitting TRBD2. The CDR3 length is 14 residues. The ends lost 4 bases at V and 4 bases at J; junction bases unmatched: 7. CDR1 and CDR2 (germline): SGHAT, FQNNGV. CDR3 nucleotides: TGTGCCAGCAGCTCTGGCGGGAGTGGATACGAGCAGTACTTC. It codes for CASSSGGSGYEQYF.